This entry describes one TCR beta chain. Its target is not known. The sample is drawn from a study of CXCR3-negative and CXCR3-positive naive CD8 T cells. Study results and limitations: TRB CDR3s were more hydrophobic in CXCR3-positive than in CXCR3-negative naive cells. Diversity ran similarly high across both naive subsets but far lower in memory CD8+ cells.

The authors gated naive CD8+ T cells as CD45RO-CCR7+CD27+CD95-. The CDR3 runs to 12 residues. The germline V gene has CDR1 MDHEN and CDR2 SYDVKM. The TRB cDNA libraries were prepared by 5' RACE with UMI labels. TCRdb reanalyzed the 5' RACE reads, giving one entry per CDR3 protein sequence and no DNA. Its listing shows some 130,000 distinct CDR3 sequences. The clonotype originates from a human donor in good health. Some clones in this sample may be carry-over from other donors' samples. Sequenced input: naive CXCR3- CD8+ T cells from blood. Noted subset: CD45RO-CCR7+CD27+CD95- naive CD8+ T cells lacking CXCR3 (TNR3-). The chain joins TRBV28 to TRBJ2-7; the D call from TCRdb, TRBD2, cannot be confirmed without DNA. CDR3 in amino acids: CASSPDFHEQYF.